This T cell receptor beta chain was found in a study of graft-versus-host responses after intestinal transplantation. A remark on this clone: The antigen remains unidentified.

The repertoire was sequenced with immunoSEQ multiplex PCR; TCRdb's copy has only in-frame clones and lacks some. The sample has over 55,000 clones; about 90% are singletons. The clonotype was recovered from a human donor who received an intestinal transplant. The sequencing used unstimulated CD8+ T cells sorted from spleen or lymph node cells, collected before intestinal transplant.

CDR3 region: CASSDQGNQPQHF. CDR3 DNA: TGTGCCAGCAGCGACCAGGGGAATCAGCCCCAGCATTTT. This chain links TRBV9 with TRBJ1-5, with a possible D match to TRBD1 (6 bases). CDR1 and CDR2 from the germline V gene are SGDLS and YYNGEE. V was trimmed by 3 bases and J by 4 bases, leaving 8 bases between them. The CDR3 length is 13 residues.